A single sample gave rise to the 24 T cell receptor beta chains below, sequenced in a study of chemoradiotherapy in HPV16-positive cancers. Clones were read by immunoSEQ multiplex PCR, and TCRdb kept only the in-frame ones, dropping some. The sample contains about 15,000 clones, approximately 84% of which appear only once. The specimen was taken from a patient who underwent chemoradiotherapy. These TCRs come from a human donor with HPV-associated anogenital cancer.

Only one count was recorded for this clone. V is TRBV7-9 and J is TRBJ1-1; D is unresolved. The CDR3 extends over 11 amino acids. Trimming cost V 3 bases and J 7 bases, with 6 bases left between them. The V gene's germline CDR1 is SEHNR and CDR2 FQNEAQ (reference sequence). The CDR3 sequence: CASSFGVEAFF. For the CDR3, the DNA is TGTGCCAGCAGCTTTGGGGTTGAAGCTTTCTTT.

The chain carries TRBV28 and TRBJ1-5; D is possibly TRBD1 (5 bases). In germline, CDR1 is MDHEN, CDR2 SYDVKM. The CDR3 is made up of 14 amino acids. Trimming took 5 bases from V and 5 from J, leaving 13 bases between them. For the CDR3, the DNA is TGTGCCAGCAGTCCAGGGAGTTCAGATCAGCCCCAGCATTTT. Translating it yields CASSPGSSDQPQHF. The full variable domain, rest sourced from reference TRBV28 and TRBJ1-5, is DVKVTQSSRYLVKRTGEKVFLECVQDMDHENMFWYRQDPGLGLRLIYFSYDVKMKEKGDIPEGYSVSREKKERFSLILESASTNQTSMYLCASSPGSSDQPQHFGDGTRLSIL.

The CDR3 protein is CASRGQGANQPQHF. The CDR3 DNA reads TGTGCCAGCAGGGGACAGGGGGCCAATCAGCCCCAGCATTTT. This chain links TRBV7-9 with TRBJ1-5; 12 nucleotides align to TRBD1. J lost 3 bases, V lost 6 bases, and 0 bases had no gene match. The CDR3 totals 14 residues. Germline assignment: CDR1 SEHNR and CDR2 FQNEAQ (reference sequence).

This rearrangement joins TRBV4-1 to TRBJ2-7, with TRBD2 matching 7 bases. The CDR3 extends over 15 amino acids. Per the germline V gene, CDR1 is MGHRA and CDR2 is YSYEKL. V was clipped by 3 bases and J by 2 bases; unmatched bases: 7. The CDR3 sequence is CASSHPGAGAYEQYF. CDR3 in DNA: TGCGCCAGCAGCCACCCTGGGGCGGGGGCCTACGAGCAGTACTTC.

The chain couples TRBV28 to TRBJ1-5, with TRBD1 as a possible D gene (5 bases). Trimming pared 4 bases from V and 4 bases from J, leaving 14 bases between. The CDR3 has 15 residues. The germline gives CDR1 MDHEN, CDR2 SYDVKM. The CDR3 here is CASSSGQGKNQPQHF. CDR3 sequence (DNA): TGTGCCAGCAGTTCTGGGCAGGGAAAAAATCAGCCCCAGCATTTT.

A single count supports this clone. The chain employs TRBV5-1 and TRBJ1-4, with 8 bases aligning to TRBD1. This CDR3 region has 14 residues. Per the germline V gene, CDR1 is SGHRS and CDR2 is YFSETQ. Trimming cost V 3 bases and J 3 bases; bases outside gene matches: 1. CDR3 in DNA: TGCGCCAGCAGCTCGACAGGGGCTAATGAAAAACTGTTTTTT. The encoded protein is CASSSTGANEKLFF.

This clone has just a few counts. V and J are TRBV28 and TRBJ2-1; 8 bases are a match to TRBD2. The V gene's germline CDR1 is MDHEN and CDR2 SYDVKM. V shed 6 bases, J shed 15 bases, and the junction held 10 bases outside the gene matches. The CDR3 sequence is 12 residues long. The DNA of the CDR3 is TGTGCCAGCAGACCCGGGACTGCGGGAGGGTTCTTC. It translates to CASRPGTAGGFF. Full variable domain (missing parts from reference TRBV28 and TRBJ2-1): DVKVTQSSRYLVKRTGEKVFLECVQDMDHENMFWYRQDPGLGLRLIYFSYDVKMKEKGDIPEGYSVSREKKERFSLILESASTNQTSMYLCASRPGTAGGFFGPGTRLTVL.

J is TRBJ1-6 and V is TRBV7-9; D is possibly TRBD1 (5 bases). Germline CDR1 is SEHNR and CDR2 is FQNEAQ (reference sequence). The CDR3 is 15 residues long. V was shortened by 1 base and J by 6 bases, with 10 bases between the two germline ends. The CDR3 DNA sequence: TGTGCCAGCAGCTTAGGGGGGACGCTTAATTCACCCCTCCACTTT. It codes for CASSLGGTLNSPLHF. The full variable domain, completed using reference TRBV7-9 and TRBJ1-6, is DTGVSQNPRHKITKRGQNVTFRCDPISEHNRLYWYRQTLGQGPEFLTYFQNEAQLEKSRLLSDRFSAERPKGSFSTLEIQRTEQGDSAMYLCASSLGGTLNSPLHFGNGTRLTVT.

V usage is TRBV6-1 and J usage is TRBJ2-7; D may be TRBD1 or TRBD2 (5 bases each). From germline, CDR1 is MNHNS and CDR2 SASEGT. This CDR3 has 13 residues. Trimming stripped 7 bases from V and 2 bases from J, with 12 bases between. CDR3 coding DNA: TGTGCCAGCATGAGGGGTTCCCCCTACGAGCAGTACTTC. Protein sequence: CASMRGSPYEQYF.

The chain uses TRBV6-1 and TRBJ1-4, with a weak D call TRBD1 (5 bases). The CDR3 spans 15 residues. Between the trimmed V and J ends, which lost 6 bases and 6 bases, there was a span of 17 bases. Per germline, CDR1 MNHNS and CDR2 SASEGT. This CDR3 is CASRDPGLGDEKLFF. In nucleotides, the CDR3 is TGTGCCAGCAGGGATCCGGGCTTGGGGGATGAAAAACTGTTTTTT.

The chain has TRBV9 and TRBJ2-3; D ambiguous. V was pared by 5 bases and J by 9 bases, with 13 bases between. This CDR3 spans 12 amino acids. In germline, CDR1 is SGDLS, CDR2 YYNGEE. The CDR3 sequence is CASSRLETTQYF. In nucleotides, the CDR3 is TGTGCCAGCAGTCGACTGGAGACGACGCAGTATTTT.

The sample holds one count of this clone. V gene TRBV10-2 combines with J gene TRBJ2-7, with D unclear. The CDR3 is 16 residues long. The V gene's germline CDR1 is WSHSY and CDR2 SAAADI. Trimming left V 0 bases short and J 0 bases short, with 12 bases between. Written as DNA, the CDR3 is TGCGCCAGCAGTGAGTCTCTCAGTTACTACTCCTACGAGCAGTACTTC. This sequence encodes CASSESLSYYSYEQYF.

The rearrangement uses TRBV18 and TRBJ1-1, with a possible D match to TRBD1 (6 bases). The CDR3 consists of 13 residues. CDR1 is KGHSH, CDR2 LQKENI, per germline. V lost 3 bases to trimming and J lost 4 bases, with 9 bases between them. The CDR3 sequence is CASSPGGPTEAFF. CDR3 DNA sequence: TGTGCCAGCTCACCCGGGGGGCCCACTGAAGCTTTCTTT.

The gene calls are TRBV27 and TRBJ2-1; TRBD2 matches at 12 bases. Losses at the gene ends were 5 bases for V and 2 bases for J; bases not matched to a gene: 7. Per germline, CDR1 MNHEY and CDR2 SMNVEV (reference sequence). The CDR3 is 17 amino acids. The CDR3 spells CASSLTSGGIAYNEQFF. In DNA form, the CDR3 reads TGTGCCAGCAGTCTAACTAGCGGGGGGATCGCCTACAATGAGCAGTTCTTC.

This sequence joins TRBV9 and TRBJ2-7; TRBD1 aligns across 10 bases. V shed 2 bases, J shed 5 bases, and the junction held 7 bases outside the gene matches. The CDR3 totals 15 residues. The V gene's germline CDR1 is SGDLS and CDR2 YYNGEE. DNA for the CDR3: TGTGCCAGCAGCGTGTCCGGGACAGGGGCAGACGAGCAGTACTTC. Translation: CASSVSGTGADEQYF. Full variable domain (remainder filled in from reference TRBV9 and TRBJ2-7): DSGVTQTPKHLITATGQRVTLRCSPRSGDLSVYWYQQSLDQGLQFLIQYYNGEERAKGNILERFSAQQFPDLHSELNLSSLELGDSALYFCASSVSGTGADEQYFGPGTRLTVT.

This chain links TRBV6-1 with TRBJ2-5; D unclear. V shed 1 base and J shed 4 bases, with 13 bases lying between them. Germline CDR1 reads MNHNS; CDR2 reads SASEGT. CDR3 length: 15 residues. The DNA for the CDR3 is TGTGCCAGCAGTGAAGTCCGGAACAGTCGAGAGACCCAGTACTTC. Its translation: CASSEVRNSRETQYF.

The chain links TRBV4-3 to TRBJ1-5, with a possible D match to TRBD1 (5 bases). V dropped 4 bases and J dropped 3 bases, with 16 bases sitting between them. The CDR3 is made up of 16 amino acids. Germline V gives CDR1 LGHNA, CDR2 YSLEER. The CDR3 sequence: CASSPRHRTSNQPQHF. The DNA of the CDR3 is TGCGCCAGCAGCCCCCGGCACAGGACCTCCAATCAGCCCCAGCATTTT.

This sequence joins TRBV27 and TRBJ2-7; D is perhaps TRBD2 (6 bases). The germline CDR1 and CDR2 sequences are MNHEY and SMNVEV (reference sequence). Trimming removed 4 bases at V and 2 bases at J, with 12 bases between. This CDR3 contains 14 residues. CDR3 residues: CASSSGTPPYEQYF. The CDR3 DNA reads TGTGCCAGCAGTTCCGGGACTCCTCCCTACGAGCAGTACTTC.

The V call is TRBV5-1, the J call TRBJ2-2; D is unclear. The CDR3 spans 15 residues. Germline V gene sequence: CDR1 SGHRS, CDR2 YFSETQ. V lost 0 bases and J 6 bases, leaving 12 bases between the germline ends. The chain's CDR3 is CASSLAPGAAGELFF. The CDR3 nucleotides read TGCGCCAGCAGCTTGGCTCCAGGTGCGGCCGGGGAGCTGTTTTTT.

This clone was observed a single time. The chain combines TRBV2 with TRBJ1-5, with D possibly TRBD1 on 6 matching bases. The CDR3 length is 15 residues. V lost 2 bases to trimming and J lost 5 bases, with 13 bases between them. Germline V gene data show CDR1 as SNHLY and CDR2 as FYNNEI. The CDR3 region is CASSELSRGYQPQHF. The CDR3 nucleotides are TGTGCCAGCAGTGAACTGAGCAGGGGATATCAGCCCCAGCATTTT.

The chain combines TRBV18 with TRBJ2-7; D possibly corresponds to TRBD2 (6 bases). With 2 bases removed from V and 5 bases from J, the gap between germline ends came to 13 bases. The CDR3 loop spans 14 amino acids. CDR1 KGHSH and CDR2 LQKENI come from the germline V gene. The CDR3 sequence is CASSPTSWGDEQYF. The CDR3 DNA sequence: TGTGCCAGCTCACCAACGAGTTGGGGGGACGAGCAGTACTTC.

The J gene is TRBJ2-1, the V gene TRBV2; TRBD2 aligns across 7 bases. Germline V gene sequence: CDR1 SNHLY, CDR2 FYNNEI. After removal of 2 bases from V and 4 bases from J, the junction contained 5 bases not matched to a gene. The CDR3 runs to 15 residues. The CDR3 spells CASSEPAGSYNEQFF. CDR3 nucleotides: TGTGCCAGCAGTGAACCAGCGGGGAGTTACAATGAGCAGTTCTTC.

The CDR3 loop reads CAISDAPNTGELFF. In nucleotides, the CDR3 is TGTGCCATCAGTGATGCCCCGAACACCGGGGAGCTGTTTTTT. The V gene is TRBV10-3, the J gene TRBJ2-2, with unresolved D. CDR1 and CDR2 (germline): ENHRY, SYGVKD. The CDR3 runs 14 residues. The germline V and J ends were trimmed by 3 bases and 0 bases, with 5 bases remaining between them.

This sequence joins TRBV6-5 and TRBJ1-2; the D gene is possibly TRBD1 (5 bases). V lost 7 bases to trimming and J lost 2 bases, with 17 bases between them. Germline CDR1 is MNHEY and CDR2 is SVGAGI. This CDR3 has 15 amino acids. This CDR3 is CASTMTGEGNYGYTF. The CDR3 region has the DNA TGTGCCAGCACTATGACCGGAGAGGGGAACTATGGCTACACCTTC.